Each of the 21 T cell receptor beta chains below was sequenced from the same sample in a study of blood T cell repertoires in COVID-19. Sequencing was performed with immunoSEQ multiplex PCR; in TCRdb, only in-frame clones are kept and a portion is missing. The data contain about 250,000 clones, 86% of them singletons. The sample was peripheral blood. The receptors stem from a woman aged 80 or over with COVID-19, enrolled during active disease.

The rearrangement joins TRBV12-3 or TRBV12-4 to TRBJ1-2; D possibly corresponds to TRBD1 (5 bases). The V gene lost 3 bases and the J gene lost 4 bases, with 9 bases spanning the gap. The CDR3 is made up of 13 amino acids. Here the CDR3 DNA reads TGTGCCAGCAGTTTGGGGGGTGGCTATGGCTACACCTTC. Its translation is CASSLGGGYGYTF.

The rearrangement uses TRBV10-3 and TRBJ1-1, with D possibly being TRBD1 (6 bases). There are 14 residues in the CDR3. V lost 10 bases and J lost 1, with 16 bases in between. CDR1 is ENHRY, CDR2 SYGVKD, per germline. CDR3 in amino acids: CATATGRANTEAFF. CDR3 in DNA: TGTGCCACCGCAACAGGGAGGGCGAACACTGAAGCTTTCTTT.

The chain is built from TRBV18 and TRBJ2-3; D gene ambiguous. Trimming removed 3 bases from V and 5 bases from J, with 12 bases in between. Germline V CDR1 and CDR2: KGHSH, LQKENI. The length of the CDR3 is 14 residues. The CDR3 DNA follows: TGTGCCAGCTCACCGCTCGACTCGGGAGATACGCAGTATTTT. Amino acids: CASSPLDSGDTQYF.

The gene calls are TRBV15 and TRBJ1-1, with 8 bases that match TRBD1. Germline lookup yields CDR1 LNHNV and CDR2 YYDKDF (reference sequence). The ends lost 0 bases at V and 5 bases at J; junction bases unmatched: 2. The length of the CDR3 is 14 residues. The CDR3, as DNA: TGTGCCACCAGCAGAGATCGGACAGGGACTGAAGCTTTCTTT. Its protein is CATSRDRTGTEAFF.

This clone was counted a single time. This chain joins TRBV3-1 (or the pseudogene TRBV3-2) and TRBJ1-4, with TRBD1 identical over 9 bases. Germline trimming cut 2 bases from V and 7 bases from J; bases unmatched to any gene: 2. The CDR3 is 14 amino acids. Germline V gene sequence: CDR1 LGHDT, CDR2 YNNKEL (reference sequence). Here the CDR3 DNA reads TGTGCCAGCAGCCAATGGGACAGGGTTGAAAAACTGTTTTTT. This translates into CASSQWDRVEKLFF.

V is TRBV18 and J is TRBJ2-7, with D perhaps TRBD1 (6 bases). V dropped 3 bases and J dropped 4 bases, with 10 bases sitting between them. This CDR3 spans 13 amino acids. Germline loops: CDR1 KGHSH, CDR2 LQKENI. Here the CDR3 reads CASSPATGYEQYF. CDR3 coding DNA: TGTGCCAGCTCACCTGCGACAGGATACGAGCAGTACTTC.

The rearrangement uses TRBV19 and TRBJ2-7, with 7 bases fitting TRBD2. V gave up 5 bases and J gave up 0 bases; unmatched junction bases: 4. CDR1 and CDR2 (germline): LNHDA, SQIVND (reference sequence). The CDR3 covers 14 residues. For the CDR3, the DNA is TGTGCCAGTAGTGATTGGGGGGGCTCCTACGAGCAGTACTTC. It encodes CASSDWGGSYEQYF.

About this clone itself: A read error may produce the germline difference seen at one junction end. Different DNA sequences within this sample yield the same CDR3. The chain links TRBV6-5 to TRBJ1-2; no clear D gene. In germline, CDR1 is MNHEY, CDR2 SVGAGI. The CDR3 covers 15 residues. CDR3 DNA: TGTGCCAGTAGTTACACTACGCCTGAAAGATATGGCTACACCTTC. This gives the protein CASSYTTPERYGYTF.

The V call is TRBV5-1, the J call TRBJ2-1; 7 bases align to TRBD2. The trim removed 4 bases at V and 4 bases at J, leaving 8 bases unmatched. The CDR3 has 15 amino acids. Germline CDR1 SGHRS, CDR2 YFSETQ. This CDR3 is CASSLPLGGYNEQFF. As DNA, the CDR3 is TGCGCCAGCAGCCTCCCACTGGGGGGGTACAATGAGCAGTTCTTC.

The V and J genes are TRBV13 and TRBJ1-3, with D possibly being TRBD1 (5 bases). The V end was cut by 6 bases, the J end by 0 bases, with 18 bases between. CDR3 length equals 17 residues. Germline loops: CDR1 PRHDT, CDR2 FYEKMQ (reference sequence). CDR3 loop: CASRKGNGPVSGNTIYF. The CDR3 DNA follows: TGTGCCAGCAGAAAGGGGAACGGCCCCGTCTCTGGAAACACCATATATTTT.

The CDR3 here is CASSLGGTGEQETQYF. DNA of the CDR3: TGTGCCAGCAGCTTAGGAGGGACAGGGGAACAAGAGACCCAGTACTTC. This sequence joins TRBV11-3 and TRBJ2-5; 10 bases agree with TRBD1. CDR3 size: 16 residues. The J segment lost 2 bases and the V segment lost 1 base, leaving 4 bases of the junction unmatched. The germline gives CDR1 SGHNT, CDR2 YENEEA. The whole variable domain, remainder taken from reference TRBV11-3 and TRBJ2-5, is EAGVVQSPRYKIIEKKQPVAFWCNPISGHNTLYWYLQNLGQGPELLIRYENEEAVDDSQLPKDRFSAERLKGVDSTLKIQPAELGDSAVYLCASSLGGTGEQETQYFGPGTRLLVL.

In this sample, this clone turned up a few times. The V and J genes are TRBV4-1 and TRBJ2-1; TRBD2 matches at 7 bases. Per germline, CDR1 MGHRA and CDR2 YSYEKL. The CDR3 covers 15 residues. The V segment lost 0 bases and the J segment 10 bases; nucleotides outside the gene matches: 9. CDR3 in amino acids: CASSQDPLSSGEQFF. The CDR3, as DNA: TGCGCCAGCAGCCAAGATCCCCTCTCTAGCGGCGAGCAGTTCTTC.

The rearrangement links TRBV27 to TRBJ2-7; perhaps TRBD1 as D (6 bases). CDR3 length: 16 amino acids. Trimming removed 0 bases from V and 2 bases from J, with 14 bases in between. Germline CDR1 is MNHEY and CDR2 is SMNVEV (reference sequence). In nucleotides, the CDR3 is TGTGCCAGCAGTTTATCAATCCCCGGACAGACCTACGAGCAGTACTTC. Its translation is CASSLSIPGQTYEQYF.

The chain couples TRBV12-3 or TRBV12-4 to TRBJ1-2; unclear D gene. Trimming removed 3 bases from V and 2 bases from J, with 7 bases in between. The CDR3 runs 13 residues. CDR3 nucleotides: TGTGCCAGCAGTTTTTCAGCGAACTATGGCTACACCTTC. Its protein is CASSFSANYGYTF.

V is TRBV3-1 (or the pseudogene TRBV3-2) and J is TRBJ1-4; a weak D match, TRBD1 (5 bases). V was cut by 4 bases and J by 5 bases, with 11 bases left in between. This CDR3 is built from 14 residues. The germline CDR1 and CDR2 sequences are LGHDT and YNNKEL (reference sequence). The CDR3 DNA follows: TGTGCCAGCAGCCTAGGGGCAGGGAATGAAAAACTGTTTTTT. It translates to CASSLGAGNEKLFF.

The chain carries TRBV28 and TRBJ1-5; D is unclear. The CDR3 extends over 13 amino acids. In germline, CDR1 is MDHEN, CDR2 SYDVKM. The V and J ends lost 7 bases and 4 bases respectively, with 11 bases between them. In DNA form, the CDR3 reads TGTGCCAGCATCGGGAACAGAAATCAGCCCCAGCATTTT. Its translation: CASIGNRNQPQHF.

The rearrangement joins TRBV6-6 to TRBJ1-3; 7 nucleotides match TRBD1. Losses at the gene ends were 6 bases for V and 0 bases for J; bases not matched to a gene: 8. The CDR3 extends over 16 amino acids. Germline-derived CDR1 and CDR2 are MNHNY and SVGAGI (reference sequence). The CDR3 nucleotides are TGTGCCAGCAGCCCCGGACAGGTCAACTCTGGAAACACCATATATTTT. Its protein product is CASSPGQVNSGNTIYF.

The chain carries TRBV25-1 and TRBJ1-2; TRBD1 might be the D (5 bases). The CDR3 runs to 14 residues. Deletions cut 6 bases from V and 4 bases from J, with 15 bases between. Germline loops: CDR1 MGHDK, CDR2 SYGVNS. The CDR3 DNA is TGTGCCAGCAGCCCTCGGGGGACTTTCTATGGCTACACCTTC. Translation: CASSPRGTFYGYTF.

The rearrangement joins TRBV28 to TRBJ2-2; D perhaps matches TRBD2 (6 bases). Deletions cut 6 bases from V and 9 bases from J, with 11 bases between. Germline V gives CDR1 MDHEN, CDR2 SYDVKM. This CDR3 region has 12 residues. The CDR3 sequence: CASSQEGRELFF. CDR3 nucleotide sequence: TGTGCCAGCAGCCAGGAGGGCCGGGAGCTGTTTTTT.

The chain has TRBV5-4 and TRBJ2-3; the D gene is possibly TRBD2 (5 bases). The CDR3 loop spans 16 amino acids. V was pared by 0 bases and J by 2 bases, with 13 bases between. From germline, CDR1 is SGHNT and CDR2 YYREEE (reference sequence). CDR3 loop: CASSLEGRRSTDTQYF. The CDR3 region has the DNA TGTGCCAGCAGCTTGGAAGGCAGGAGGTCCACAGATACGCAGTATTTT.

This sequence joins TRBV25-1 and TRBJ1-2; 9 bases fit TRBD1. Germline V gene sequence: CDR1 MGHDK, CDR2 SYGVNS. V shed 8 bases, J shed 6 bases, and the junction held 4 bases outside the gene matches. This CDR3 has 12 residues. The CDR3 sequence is CASQGQGNGYTF. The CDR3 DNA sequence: TGTGCCAGCCAAGGACAGGGGAATGGCTACACCTTC.